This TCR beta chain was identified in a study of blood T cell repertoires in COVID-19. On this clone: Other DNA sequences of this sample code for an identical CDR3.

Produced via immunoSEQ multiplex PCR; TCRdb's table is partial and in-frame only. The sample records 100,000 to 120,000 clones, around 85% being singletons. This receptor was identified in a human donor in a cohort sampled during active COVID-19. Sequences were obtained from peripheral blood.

The CDR3 is CASSSGQGYGYTF. The CDR3, as DNA: TGCGCCAGCAGCTCGGGACAGGGTTATGGCTACACCTTC. The chain is built from TRBV5-1 and TRBJ1-2, with TRBD1 matching 9 bases. The CDR3 contains 13 residues. Germline V gene sequence: CDR1 SGHRS, CDR2 YFSETQ. With 3 bases clipped from V and 5 bases from J, the junction kept 2 bases outside the gene matches. Filled out from reference TRBV5-1 and TRBJ1-2, the complete variable domain reads KAGVTQTPRYLIKTRGQQVTLSCSPISGHRSVSWYQQTPGQGLQFLFEYFSETQRNKGNFPGRFSGRQFSNSRSEMNVSTLELGDSALYLCASSSGQGYGYTFGSGTRLTVV.